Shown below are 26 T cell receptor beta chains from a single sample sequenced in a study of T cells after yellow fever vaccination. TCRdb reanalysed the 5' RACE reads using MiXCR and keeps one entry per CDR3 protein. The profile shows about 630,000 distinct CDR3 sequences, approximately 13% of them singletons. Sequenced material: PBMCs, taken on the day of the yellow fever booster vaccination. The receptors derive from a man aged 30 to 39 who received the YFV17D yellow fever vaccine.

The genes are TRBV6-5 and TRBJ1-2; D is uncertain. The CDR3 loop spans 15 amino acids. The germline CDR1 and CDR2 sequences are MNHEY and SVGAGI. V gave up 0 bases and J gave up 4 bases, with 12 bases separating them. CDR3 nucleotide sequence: TGTGCCAGCAGTTACTCGACGAAATCTAGCTATGGCTACACCTTC. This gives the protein CASSYSTKSSYGYTF.

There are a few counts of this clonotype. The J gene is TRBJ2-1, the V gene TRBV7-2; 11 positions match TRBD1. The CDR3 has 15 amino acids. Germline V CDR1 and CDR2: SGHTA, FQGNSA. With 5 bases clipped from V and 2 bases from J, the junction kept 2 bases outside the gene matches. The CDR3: CASSAGQGAYNEQFF. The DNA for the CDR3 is TGTGCCAGCAGCGCGGGACAGGGGGCCTACAATGAGCAGTTCTTC.

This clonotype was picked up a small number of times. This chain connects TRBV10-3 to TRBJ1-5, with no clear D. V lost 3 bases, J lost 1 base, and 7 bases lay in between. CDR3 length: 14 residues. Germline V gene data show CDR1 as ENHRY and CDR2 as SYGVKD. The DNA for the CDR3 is TGTGCCATCAGTGACCCCGTAAGCAATCAGCCCCAGCATTTT. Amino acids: CAISDPVSNQPQHF.

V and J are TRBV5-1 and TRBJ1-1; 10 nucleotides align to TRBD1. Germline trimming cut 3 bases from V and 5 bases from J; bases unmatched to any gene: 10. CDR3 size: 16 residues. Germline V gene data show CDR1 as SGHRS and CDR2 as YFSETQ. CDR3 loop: CASSWGRGQGRTEAFF. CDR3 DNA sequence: TGCGCCAGCAGCTGGGGCCGGGGACAGGGGAGGACTGAAGCTTTCTTT.

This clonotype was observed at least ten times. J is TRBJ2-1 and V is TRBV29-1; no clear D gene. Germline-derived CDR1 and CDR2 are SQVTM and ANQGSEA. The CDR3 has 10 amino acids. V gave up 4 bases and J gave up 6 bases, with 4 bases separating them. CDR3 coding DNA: TGCAGCGTTGGGCCCAATGAGCAGTTCTTC. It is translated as CSVGPNEQFF.

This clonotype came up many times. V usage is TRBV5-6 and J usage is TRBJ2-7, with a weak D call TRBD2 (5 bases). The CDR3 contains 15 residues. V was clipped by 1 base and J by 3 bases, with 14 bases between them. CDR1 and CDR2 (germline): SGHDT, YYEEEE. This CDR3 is CASSLSYGSVYEQYF. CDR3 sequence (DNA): TGTGCCAGCAGCTTGAGTTATGGGAGTGTCTACGAGCAGTACTTC.

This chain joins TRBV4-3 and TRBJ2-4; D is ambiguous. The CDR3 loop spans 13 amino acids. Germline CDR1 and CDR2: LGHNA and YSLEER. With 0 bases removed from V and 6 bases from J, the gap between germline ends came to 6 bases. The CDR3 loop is CASSQDSINIQYF. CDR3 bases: TGCGCCAGCAGCCAAGACAGTATAAACATTCAGTACTTC.

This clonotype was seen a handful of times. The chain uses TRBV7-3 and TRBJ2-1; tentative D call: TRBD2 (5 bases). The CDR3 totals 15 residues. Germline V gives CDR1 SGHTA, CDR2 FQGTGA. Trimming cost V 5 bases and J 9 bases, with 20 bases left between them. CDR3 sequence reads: CASSAQTTSRAEQFF. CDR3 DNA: TGTGCCAGCAGCGCACAGACTACTAGTCGGGCTGAGCAGTTCTTC. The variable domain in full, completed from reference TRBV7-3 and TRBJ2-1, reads GAGVSQTPSNKVTEKGKYVELRCDPISGHTALYWYRQSLGQGPEFLIYFQGTGAADDSGLPNDRFFAVRPEGSVSTLKIQRTERGDSAVYLCASSAQTTSRAEQFFGPGTRLTVL.

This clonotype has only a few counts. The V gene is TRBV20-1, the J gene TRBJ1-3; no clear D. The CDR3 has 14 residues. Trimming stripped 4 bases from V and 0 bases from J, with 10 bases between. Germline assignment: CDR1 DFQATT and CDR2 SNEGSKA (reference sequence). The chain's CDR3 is CSATVGYSGNTIYF. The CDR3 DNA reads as TGCAGTGCTACCGTTGGATACTCTGGAAACACCATATATTTT.

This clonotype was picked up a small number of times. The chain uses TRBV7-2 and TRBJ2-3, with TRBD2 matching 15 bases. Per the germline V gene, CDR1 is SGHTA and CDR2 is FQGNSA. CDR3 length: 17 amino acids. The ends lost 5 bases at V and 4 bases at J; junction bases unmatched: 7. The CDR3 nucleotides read TGTGCCAGCAGCCCGCGGACTAGCGGGAGGGGGGCAGATACGCAGTATTTT. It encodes CASSPRTSGRGADTQYF.

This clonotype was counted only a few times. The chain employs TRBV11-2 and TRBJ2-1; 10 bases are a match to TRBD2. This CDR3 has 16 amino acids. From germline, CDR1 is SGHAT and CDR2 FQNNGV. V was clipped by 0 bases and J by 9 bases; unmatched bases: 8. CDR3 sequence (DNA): TGTGCCAGCAGCTTAGATGGGGGACTAGCGTCTTCTGAGCAGTTCTTC. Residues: CASSLDGGLASSEQFF. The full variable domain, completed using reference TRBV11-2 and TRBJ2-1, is EAGVAQSPRYKIIEKRQSVAFWCNPISGHATLYWYQQILGQGPKLLIQFQNNGVVDDSQLPKDRFSAERLKGVDSTLKIQPAKLEDSAVYLCASSLDGGLASSEQFFGPGTRLTVL.

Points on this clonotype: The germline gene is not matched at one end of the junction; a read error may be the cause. CDR3 amino acids: CASSLRASGREGVF. DNA of the CDR3: TGTGCCAGCAGTTTGAGGGCTAGCGGGAGGGAGGGGGTCTTC. The rearrangement uses TRBV12-3 or TRBV12-4 and TRBJ2-1; 12 bases fit TRBD2. The CDR3 totals 14 residues.

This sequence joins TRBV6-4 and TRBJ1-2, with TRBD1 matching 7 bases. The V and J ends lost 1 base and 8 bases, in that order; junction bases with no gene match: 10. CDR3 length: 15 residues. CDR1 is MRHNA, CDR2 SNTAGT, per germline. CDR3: CASSDLGGSSRGYTF. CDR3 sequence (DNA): TGTGCCAGCAGTGACTTAGGGGGCAGTTCGAGAGGCTACACCTTC.

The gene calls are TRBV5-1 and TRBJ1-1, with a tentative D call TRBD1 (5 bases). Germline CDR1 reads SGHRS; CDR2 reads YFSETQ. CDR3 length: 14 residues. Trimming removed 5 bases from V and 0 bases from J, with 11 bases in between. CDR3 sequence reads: CASRARDVNTEAFF. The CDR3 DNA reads TGCGCCAGCAGAGCGAGGGACGTGAACACTGAAGCTTTCTTT.

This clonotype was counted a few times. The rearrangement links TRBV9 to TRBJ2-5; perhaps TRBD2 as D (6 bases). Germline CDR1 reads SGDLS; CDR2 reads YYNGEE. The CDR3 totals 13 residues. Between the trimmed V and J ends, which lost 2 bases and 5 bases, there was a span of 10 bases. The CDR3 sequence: CASSVGTEETQYF. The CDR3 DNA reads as TGTGCCAGCAGCGTGGGGACTGAGGAGACCCAGTACTTC.

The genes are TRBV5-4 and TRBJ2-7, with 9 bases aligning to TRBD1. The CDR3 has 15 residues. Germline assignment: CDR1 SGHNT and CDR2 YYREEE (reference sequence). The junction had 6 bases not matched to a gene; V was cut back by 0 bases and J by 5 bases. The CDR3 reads CASSLGDRVGHEQYF. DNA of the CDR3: TGTGCCAGCAGCTTGGGGGACAGGGTTGGACACGAGCAGTACTTC.

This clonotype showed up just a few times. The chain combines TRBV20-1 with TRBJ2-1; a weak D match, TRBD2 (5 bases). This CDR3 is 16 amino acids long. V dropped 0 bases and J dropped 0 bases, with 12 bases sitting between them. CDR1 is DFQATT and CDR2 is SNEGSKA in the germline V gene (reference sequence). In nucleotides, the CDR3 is TGCAGTGCTAGAGAAGATTTAGGAGGCTCCTACAATGAGCAGTTCTTC. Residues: CSAREDLGGSYNEQFF.

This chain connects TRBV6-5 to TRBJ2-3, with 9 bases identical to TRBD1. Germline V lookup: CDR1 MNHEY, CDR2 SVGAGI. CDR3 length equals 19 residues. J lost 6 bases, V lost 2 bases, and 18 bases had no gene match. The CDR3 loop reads CASSYASGTGLDFSDTQYF. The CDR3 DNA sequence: TGTGCCAGCAGTTACGCATCCGGGACAGGGTTAGATTTTTCGGATACGCAGTATTTT.

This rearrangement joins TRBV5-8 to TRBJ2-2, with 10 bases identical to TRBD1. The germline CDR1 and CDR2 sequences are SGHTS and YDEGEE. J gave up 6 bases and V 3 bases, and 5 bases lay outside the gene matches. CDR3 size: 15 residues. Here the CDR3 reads CASSSGTGVPGELFF. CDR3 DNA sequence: TGTGCCAGCAGCTCCGGGACAGGGGTCCCCGGGGAGCTGTTTTTT. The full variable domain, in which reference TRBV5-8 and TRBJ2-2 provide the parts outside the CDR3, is EAGVTQSPTHLIKTRGQQATLRCSPISGHTSVYWYQQALGLGLQFLLWYDEGEERNRGNFPPRFSGRQFPNYSSELNVNALELEDSALYLCASSSGTGVPGELFFGEGSRLTVL.

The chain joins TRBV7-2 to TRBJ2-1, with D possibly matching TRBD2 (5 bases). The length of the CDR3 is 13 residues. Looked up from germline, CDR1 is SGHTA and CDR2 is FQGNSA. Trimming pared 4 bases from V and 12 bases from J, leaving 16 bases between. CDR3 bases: TGTGCCAGCAGCTCCTCGAGACCCCGGGGGCAGTTCTTC. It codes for CASSSSRPRGQFF. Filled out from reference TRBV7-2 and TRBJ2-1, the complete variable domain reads GAGVSQSPSNKVTEKGKDVELRCDPISGHTALYWYRQSLGQGLEFLIYFQGNSAPDKSGLPSDRFSAERTGGSVSTLTIQRTQQEDSAVYLCASSSSRPRGQFFGPGTRLTVL.

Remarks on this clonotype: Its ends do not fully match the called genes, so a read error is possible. CDR3 sequence (DNA): TGCAGTGCTAGACGTCCCGGGACTAGCGGTGGTGGTCAAGAGACTCAGTACTTC. This translates into CSARRPGTSGGGQETQYF. This chain connects TRBV20-1 to TRBJ2-5; 11 bases agree with TRBD2. The CDR3 is 18 amino acids. In germline, CDR1 is DFQATT, CDR2 SNEGSKA (reference sequence).

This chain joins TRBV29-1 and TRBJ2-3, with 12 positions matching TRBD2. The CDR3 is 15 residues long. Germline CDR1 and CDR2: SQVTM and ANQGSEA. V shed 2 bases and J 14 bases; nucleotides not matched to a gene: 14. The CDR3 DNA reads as TGCAGCGTTGAACCGCGACTAGCGGGAGTGGGGCAAAGGTATTTT. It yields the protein CSVEPRLAGVGQRYF.

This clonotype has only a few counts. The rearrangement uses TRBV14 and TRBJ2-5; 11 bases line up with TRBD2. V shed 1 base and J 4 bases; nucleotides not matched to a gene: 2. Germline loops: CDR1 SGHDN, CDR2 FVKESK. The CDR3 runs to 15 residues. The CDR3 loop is CASSQGGTSGETQYF. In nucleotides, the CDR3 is TGTGCCAGCAGCCAAGGAGGGACTAGCGGAGAGACCCAGTACTTC.

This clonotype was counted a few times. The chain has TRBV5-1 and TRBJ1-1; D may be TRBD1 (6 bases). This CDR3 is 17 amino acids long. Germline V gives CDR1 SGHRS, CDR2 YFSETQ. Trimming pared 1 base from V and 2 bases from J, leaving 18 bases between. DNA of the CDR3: TGCGCCAGCAGCTTGAATGCGGGGGCTATAGGAAACACTGAAGCTTTCTTT. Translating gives CASSLNAGAIGNTEAFF.

DNA for the CDR3: TGTGCCAGCAGTTTTACGAGGAATGAGCAGTTCTTC. Its translation: CASSFTRNEQFF. The chain links TRBV28 to TRBJ2-1; D not certain. The CDR3 sequence is 12 residues long. Germline CDR1 and CDR2: MDHEN and SYDVKM. V lost 3 bases to trimming and J lost 7 bases, with 7 bases between them.

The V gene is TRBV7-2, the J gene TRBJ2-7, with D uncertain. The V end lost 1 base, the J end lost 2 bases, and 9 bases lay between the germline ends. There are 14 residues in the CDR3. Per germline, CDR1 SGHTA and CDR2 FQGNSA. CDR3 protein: CASSLEVGTYEQYF. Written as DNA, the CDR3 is TGTGCCAGCAGCTTAGAGGTCGGTACCTACGAGCAGTACTTC.